This T cell receptor beta chain was observed in a study of cytomegalovirus exposure and HLA in healthy donors. Overall study results and limits: TRBV6-2, TRBV6-3 and some other V segments were excluded as indistinguishable. There was a cluster of highly shared sequence variants that was likely a sequencing artifact. The availability of immune exposure information extended only to CMV serostatus.

The CDR3 runs to 16 residues. Trimming cost V 4 bases and J 5 bases; bases outside gene matches: 13. Germline CDR1 SGHDT, CDR2 YYEEEE. Primers: 60 Vbeta forward and 13 Jbeta reverse. Sequenced by immunoSEQ multiplex PCR; TCRdb stores in-frame clones only, minus some. The table includes roughly 88,000 clones, approximately 70% detected once. About this clone itself: As yet, its antigen is unknown.

V and J are TRBV5-6 and TRBJ1-2, with 8 bases identical to TRBD1. Source material: PBMCs. This receptor was taken from a middle-aged man in good health and CMV-seronegative. CDR3 DNA sequence: TGTGCCAGCAGCCCTTGGCCCGGGACAGGAGGATATGGCTACACCTTC. Translation gives CASSPWPGTGGYGYTF.